A single sample is the source of the 26 T cell receptor beta chains below, sequenced in a study of blood T cell repertoires in COVID-19. Libraries were prepared by immunoSEQ multiplex PCR; TCRdb keeps only in-frame clonotypes and omits some of them. The sample lists about 200,000 clones; approximately 83% were seen once. Source material: PBMCs or T cells enriched from blood (not recorded which). The source of these receptors is a woman aged 35 to 49 with acute COVID-19.

In its sample, this clone was seen once. The rearrangement links TRBV7-8 to TRBJ2-7; 10 bases are a match to TRBD2. Looked up from germline, CDR1 is SGHVS and CDR2 is FQNEAQ. The CDR3 sequence is 14 residues long. The junction had 3 bases not matched to a gene; V was cut back by 2 bases and J by 5 bases. CDR3 nucleotides: TGTGCCAGCAGCTTAAGGACTAGCGGCGACGAGCAGTACTTC. This translates into CASSLRTSGDEQYF. Supplemented by reference TRBV7-8 and TRBJ2-7, the full variable domain reads GAGVSQSPRYKVAKRGQDVALRCDPISGHVSLFWYQQALGQGPEFLTYFQNEAQLDKSGLPSDRFFAERPEGSVSTLKIQRTQQEDSAVYLCASSLRTSGDEQYFGPGTRLTVT.

The chain joins TRBV10-3 to TRBJ1-5; D call uncertain. This CDR3 spans 15 amino acids. CDR1 and CDR2 from the germline V gene are ENHRY and SYGVKD. V lost 2 bases, J lost 3 bases, and 11 bases lay in between. The CDR3 DNA is TGTGCCATCAGTGAGATGGGTTTAGCCAATCAGCCCCAGCATTTT. This codes for CAISEMGLANQPQHF.

The genes are TRBV4-1 and TRBJ2-1, with 7 bases identical to TRBD2. The CDR3 is 17 amino acids. With V trimmed by 0 bases and J by 0 bases, 5 bases remained unmatched. Germline V gene sequence: CDR1 MGHRA, CDR2 YSYEKL. CDR3 DNA: TGCGCCAGCAGCCAAGACCGAGGGACTACCTCCTACAATGAGCAGTTCTTC. This sequence encodes CASSQDRGTTSYNEQFF.

The gene calls are TRBV7-2 and TRBJ1-4; D is unresolved. This CDR3 has 13 amino acids. Per germline, CDR1 SGHTA and CDR2 FQGNSA. The V gene lost 7 bases and the J gene lost 8 bases, with 14 bases spanning the gap. CDR3 in amino acids: CASTPRGQEKLFF. The CDR3 coding sequence is TGTGCCAGCACCCCTCGTGGTCAGGAAAAACTGTTTTTT.

The chain couples TRBV4-2 to TRBJ2-4, with D maybe TRBD2 (6 bases). CDR3 length equals 19 residues. Germline V lookup: CDR1 LGHNA, CDR2 YNFKEQ. The V and J ends lost 0 bases and 1 base respectively, with 19 bases between them. CDR3 DNA: TGTGCCAGCAGCCAAGAGTTTAGAGTAGCGGATCGGGCCAAAAACATTCAGTACTTC. The encoded protein is CASSQEFRVADRAKNIQYF.

The chain has TRBV7-3 and TRBJ2-1; TRBD2 matches at 10 bases. Germline CDR1 reads SGHTA; CDR2 reads FQGTGA. Trimming took 5 bases from V and 8 from J; bases not matched to a gene: 6. There are 14 residues in the CDR3. The CDR3 region is CASSLSGRKDEQFF. The CDR3, as DNA: TGTGCCAGCAGCCTTAGCGGGAGGAAGGATGAGCAGTTCTTC.

The chain carries TRBV28 and TRBJ2-1; 8 bases match TRBD2. The length of the CDR3 is 16 residues. Looked up from germline, CDR1 is MDHEN and CDR2 is SYDVKM. With 5 bases clipped from V and 3 bases from J, the junction kept 9 bases outside the gene matches. CDR3 region: CASSTYSGAFYNEQFF. The CDR3 bases are TGTGCCAGCAGTACCTATAGCGGGGCTTTCTACAATGAGCAGTTCTTC.

This clone appeared a single time. The chain employs TRBV3-1 (or the pseudogene TRBV3-2) and TRBJ2-2, with 8 bases lining up with TRBD1. The CDR3 consists of 15 residues. The V gene's germline CDR1 is LGHDT and CDR2 YNNKEL (reference sequence). Unmatched junction bases numbered 2, after V lost 1 base and J lost 4 bases. The CDR3 spells CASSQGDRSTGELFF. CDR3 nucleotides: TGTGCCAGCAGCCAAGGGGACAGGTCCACCGGGGAGCTGTTTTTT.

This clone was seen only a few times. The CDR3 DNA reads TGTGCCAGCAGCCCCGGGGGGCACGAGCAGTACTTC. Its protein product is CASSPGGHEQYF. The chain links TRBV3-1 (or the pseudogene TRBV3-2) to TRBJ2-7; possible D gene TRBD2, 7 bases. The CDR3 sequence is 12 residues long. Trimming pared 4 bases from V and 5 bases from J, leaving 9 bases between. Germline V gene data show CDR1 as LGHDT and CDR2 as YNNKEL (reference sequence).

This chain connects TRBV28 to TRBJ2-7; D unclear. V dropped 3 bases and J dropped 8 bases, with 8 bases sitting between them. The CDR3 consists of 11 residues. CDR1 MDHEN and CDR2 SYDVKM come from the germline V gene. This CDR3 is CASSLAPKQYF. The CDR3 region has the DNA TGTGCCAGCAGTTTGGCTCCAAAGCAGTACTTC.

The chain has TRBV13 and TRBJ1-6; D is unclear. Trimming shortened V by 8 bases and J by 5 bases, and 10 bases separated the two germline ends. Germline loops: CDR1 PRHDT, CDR2 FYEKMQ (reference sequence). The CDR3 loop spans 13 amino acids. The CDR3 DNA follows: TGTGCCAGCTGTCAAGGAGATAATTCACCCCTCCACTTT. Protein product: CASCQGDNSPLHF.

V is TRBV27 and J is TRBJ2-3; perhaps TRBD1 as D (6 bases). Germline V CDR1 and CDR2: MNHEY, SMNVEV (reference sequence). Trimming cost V 7 bases and J 3 bases, with 23 bases left between them. The CDR3 runs to 17 residues. The CDR3 spells CASNPKGRGSGTDTQYF. The CDR3 nucleotides are TGTGCCAGCAACCCCAAAGGCAGGGGATCTGGAACAGATACGCAGTATTTT.

The chain combines TRBV30 with TRBJ2-5, with 8 bases matching TRBD2. CDR1 is GTSNPN and CDR2 is SVGIG in the germline V gene (reference sequence). The CDR3 runs 16 residues. After removal of 2 bases from V and 4 bases from J, the junction contained 12 bases not matched to a gene. The chain's CDR3 is CAWSLHSGLVGETQYF. DNA for the CDR3: TGTGCCTGGAGTTTGCACTCGGGACTAGTGGGAGAGACCCAGTACTTC.

The chain employs TRBV6-2 or TRBV6-3 and TRBJ2-7, with 9 bases identical to TRBD1. V lost 2 bases, J lost 3 bases, and 14 bases stayed unmatched. The germline CDR1 and CDR2 sequences are MNHEY and SVGEGT. This CDR3 has 18 residues. The DNA of the CDR3 is TGTGCCAGCAGTTACCCTAGCCGGCCCGGGACAGGGCTCTACGAGCAGTACTTC. Encoded protein: CASSYPSRPGTGLYEQYF.

The J gene is TRBJ1-6, the V gene TRBV7-8; D gene ambiguous. The CDR3 is 15 amino acids. V was cut by 1 base and J by 6 bases, with 10 bases left in between. Germline assignment: CDR1 SGHVS and CDR2 FQNEAQ. CDR3 bases: TGTGCCAGCAGCTTAGAACCACAGATTAATTCACCCCTCCACTTT. This translates into CASSLEPQINSPLHF. The variable domain in full, completed from reference TRBV7-8 and TRBJ1-6, reads GAGVSQSPRYKVAKRGQDVALRCDPISGHVSLFWYQQALGQGPEFLTYFQNEAQLDKSGLPSDRFFAERPEGSVSTLKIQRTQQEDSAVYLCASSLEPQINSPLHFGNGTRLTVT.

The table lists this clone with a count of one. The rearrangement joins TRBV7-2 to TRBJ1-4; perhaps TRBD1 as D (5 bases). The CDR3 loop spans 18 amino acids. Germline-derived CDR1 and CDR2 are SGHTA and FQGNSA. V shed 2 bases and J shed 1 base, with 17 bases lying between them. The CDR3 sequence is CASSLLGRAGVTNEKLFF. CDR3 nucleotide sequence: TGTGCCAGCAGCTTACTGGGCAGGGCGGGGGTAACTAATGAAAAACTGTTTTTT.

V gene TRBV6-5 combines with J gene TRBJ1-6; 10 bases align to TRBD1. CDR3 length: 16 amino acids. Germline lookup yields CDR1 MNHEY and CDR2 SVGAGI. V was clipped by 3 bases and J by 7 bases; unmatched bases: 6. CDR3 region: CASSYGQGVENSPLHF. The CDR3, as DNA: TGTGCCAGCAGTTATGGACAGGGGGTGGAAAATTCACCCCTCCACTTT.

This clone appeared a single time. The chain links TRBV28 to TRBJ2-2; 7 nucleotides agree with TRBD2. The CDR3 has 15 amino acids. CDR1 MDHEN and CDR2 SYDVKM come from the germline V gene. With 6 bases clipped from V and 4 bases from J, the junction kept 8 bases outside the gene matches. CDR3 in amino acids: CASRPGTTPTGELFF. CDR3 DNA sequence: TGTGCCAGCAGACCCGGGACTACCCCCACCGGGGAGCTGTTTTTT.

The table lists this clone with a count of one. The chain recombines TRBV18 with TRBJ2-5, with TRBD2 matching over 8 bases. The V gene end was trimmed by 6 bases and the J gene end by 14 bases; junction bases not matched to a gene: 11. The CDR3 is 12 amino acids. The germline gives CDR1 KGHSH, CDR2 LQKENI. Here the CDR3 reads CASSYIGGLDYF. The CDR3 DNA follows: TGTGCCAGCTCTTACATCGGGGGACTAGACTACTTC.

The rearrangement joins TRBV11-2 to TRBJ2-1, with 9 bases fitting TRBD2. The CDR3 length is 16 residues. With 5 bases clipped from V and 6 bases from J, the junction kept 11 bases outside the gene matches. Germline V CDR1 and CDR2: SGHAT, FQNNGV. DNA of the CDR3: TGTGCCAGCAGCCTCTTGGCTAGCGGGAATAGCAATGAGCAGTTCTTC. It encodes CASSLLASGNSNEQFF.

The chain couples TRBV2 to TRBJ2-2, with TRBD2 identical over 13 bases. V shed 8 bases, J shed 4 bases, and the junction held 4 bases outside the gene matches. The germline V gene has CDR1 SNHLY and CDR2 FYNNEI. This CDR3 has 15 residues. Here the CDR3 reads CASRGLAGATGELFF. In DNA form, the CDR3 reads TGTGCCAGCCGTGGACTAGCGGGAGCCACCGGGGAGCTGTTTTTT.

The V call is TRBV4-1, the J call TRBJ2-1; no clear D gene. Germline V gene data show CDR1 as MGHRA and CDR2 as YSYEKL. V dropped 0 bases and J dropped 0 bases, with 15 bases sitting between them. CDR3 size: 18 residues. The DNA for the CDR3 is TGCGCCAGCAGCCAAGAAGTTGGCAGGCTGAGCTCCTACAATGAGCAGTTCTTC. This gives the protein CASSQEVGRLSSYNEQFF.

The rearrangement links TRBV28 to TRBJ1-1, with TRBD1 matching over 11 bases. This CDR3 has 14 amino acids. CDR1 is MDHEN and CDR2 is SYDVKM in the germline V gene. Trimming at V came to 2 bases and at J to 7 bases, leaving 3 bases not matched to a gene. CDR3 sequence reads: CASSLGQGAGEAFF. The CDR3, as DNA: TGTGCCAGCAGTTTAGGACAGGGGGCTGGTGAAGCTTTCTTT.

The chain is built from TRBV27 and TRBJ2-2; perhaps TRBD1 as D (5 bases). Germline CDR1 and CDR2: MNHEY and SMNVEV (reference sequence). Deletions cut 2 bases from V and 4 bases from J, with 14 bases between. This CDR3 has 16 amino acids. Here the CDR3 reads CASSLRGKGITGELFF. CDR3 coding DNA: TGTGCCAGCAGTTTAAGGGGAAAAGGGATCACCGGGGAGCTGTTTTTT.

CDR3 DNA: TGCAGCGTTAGGACAGGGGAGAACACCATATATTTT. It specifies CSVRTGENTIYF. The V call is TRBV29-1, the J call TRBJ1-3; TRBD1 matches at 9 bases. Germline lookup yields CDR1 SQVTM and CDR2 ANQGSEA. The J segment lost 7 bases and the V segment lost 5 bases, leaving 3 bases of the junction unmatched. CDR3 length equals 12 residues.

The CDR3 spells CASSRTGGEVDTQYF. DNA of the CDR3: TGTGCCAGCTCGAGGACAGGGGGCGAAGTAGATACGCAGTATTTT. The chain couples TRBV7-3 to TRBJ2-3, with TRBD1 matching 11 bases. With V trimmed by 8 bases and J by 5 bases, 9 bases remained unmatched. In germline, CDR1 is SGHTA, CDR2 FQGTGA. CDR3 length: 15 amino acids.